This T cell receptor (beta chain) was captured in a study of early T cells in non-severe SARS-CoV-2 infection. Study-wide context: The authors sequenced bulk RNA from unsorted whole blood, leaving chains unpaired.

Unique molecular identifiers (one per individual cDNA molecule) were attached. Each CDR3 protein gets one entry after TCRdb re-called the 5' RACE reads with MiXCR. Of 65,000 to 95,000 distinct CDR3 sequences listed, 14% were seen once; the top ten hold roughly 9.8%. This clonotype showed up just a few times. Its antigen is not known. Study-wide findings and caveats: VDJdb matching, biased toward anti-spike CD8 responses, missed private and CD4 specificities.

This CDR3 is 16 amino acids long. Germline assignment: CDR1 KGHSH and CDR2 LQKENI. J gave up 2 bases and V 2 bases, and 8 bases lay outside the gene matches. This TCR derives from an adult who was a healthcare worker with PCR-confirmed SARS-CoV-2 infection or an uninfected control (not recorded which). V is TRBV18 and J is TRBJ1-2; 7 positions match TRBD1. Sequencing was carried out using whole blood. CDR3 in amino acids: CASSPKGTAVNYGYTF. The CDR3 bases are TGTGCCAGCTCACCAAAAGGGACAGCCGTCAACTATGGCTACACCTTC.